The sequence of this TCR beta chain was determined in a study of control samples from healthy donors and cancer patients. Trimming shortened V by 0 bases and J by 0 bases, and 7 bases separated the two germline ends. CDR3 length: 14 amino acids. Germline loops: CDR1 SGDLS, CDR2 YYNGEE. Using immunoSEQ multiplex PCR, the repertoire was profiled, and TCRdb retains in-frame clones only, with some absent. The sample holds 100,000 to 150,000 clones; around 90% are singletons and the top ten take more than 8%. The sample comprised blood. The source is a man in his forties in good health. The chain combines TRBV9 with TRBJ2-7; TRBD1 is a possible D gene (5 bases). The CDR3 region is CASSVDTGSYEQYF. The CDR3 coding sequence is TGTGCCAGCAGCGTAGATACAGGCTCCTACGAGCAGTACTTC.